The 12 T cell receptor beta chains reported below all come from one sample, sequenced in a study of cytomegalovirus exposure and HLA in healthy donors (dated 2017 in TCRdb). The library was made by the immunoSEQ multiplex PCR assay. For the multiplex PCR, a mixture combining 60 forward primers for TCR Vbeta segments and 13 reverse primers for TCR Jbeta segments was used. Here the immuneACCESS table is served through TCRdb, limited to in-frame sequences with V and J called. Missing clones are a known gap in these copies; in checked studies unresolved V genes cover under half, and the rest lacks a known reason. The sample table lists fewer than 150,000 clones, 80% of them with a count of one. In total, the top ten clones hold 2% to 2.5% of the sample. Material for sequencing was PBMCs. These receptors all come from a young man in good health and CMV-seronegative.

The genes are TRBV27 and TRBJ2-2; 7 positions match TRBD2. The CDR3 totals 15 residues. CDR1 and CDR2 (germline): MNHEY, SMNVEV (reference sequence). V lost 6 bases to trimming and J lost 4 bases; unmatched junction nucleotides: 8. The CDR3 DNA follows: TGTGCCAGCAGCCCCCGAGCGGGGCCCACCGGGGAGCTGTTTTTT. It codes for CASSPRAGPTGELFF.

V is TRBV27 and J is TRBJ2-3; 7 nucleotides line up with TRBD2. The CDR3 has 15 residues. Trimming at V came to 2 bases and at J to 3 bases, leaving 5 bases not matched to a gene. Germline V gives CDR1 MNHEY, CDR2 SMNVEV (reference sequence). As DNA, the CDR3 is TGTGCCAGCAGTTTAGAGCGGGGCAATACAGATACGCAGTATTTT. This translates into CASSLERGNTDTQYF.

The J gene is TRBJ2-2, the V gene TRBV15; TRBD2 matches at 8 bases. The CDR3 has 15 amino acids. Germline-derived CDR1 and CDR2 are LNHNV and YYDKDF (reference sequence). V trimming: 5 bases; J trimming: 2 bases; junction bases outside the gene matches: 4. CDR3 sequence reads: CATSAGLGNTGELFF. CDR3 nucleotides: TGTGCCACCAGCGCGGGACTAGGAAACACCGGGGAGCTGTTTTTT.

This rearrangement joins TRBV5-1 to TRBJ1-2; possible D gene TRBD1, 6 bases. V lost 4 bases to trimming and J lost 3 bases, with 10 bases between them. Looked up from germline, CDR1 is SGHRS and CDR2 is YFSETQ. The CDR3 consists of 13 residues. The CDR3 reads CASSTTGYYGYTF. DNA for the CDR3: TGCGCCAGCAGCACTACAGGGTACTATGGCTACACCTTC.

The chain's CDR3 is CASRPSQGKRRVETQYF. CDR3 coding DNA: TGTGCCAGCAGACCTTCACAGGGGAAACGGCGCGTAGAGACCCAGTACTTC. V is TRBV28 and J is TRBJ2-5, with TRBD1 matching 7 bases. This CDR3 has 17 residues. The V and J ends lost 6 bases and 4 bases, in that order; junction bases with no gene match: 17. Germline V gene lookup returns CDR1 MDHEN and CDR2 SYDVKM.

This clone was counted a few times. The J gene is TRBJ2-7, the V gene TRBV7-2, with TRBD2 matching 7 bases. The CDR3 runs to 14 residues. V was pared by 2 bases and J by 4 bases, with 5 bases of the junction left unmatched. The V gene's germline CDR1 is SGHTA and CDR2 FQGNSA. The CDR3 DNA reads as TGTGCCAGCAGCTTACGGCGGGAGAGTTACGAGCAGTACTTC. Protein sequence: CASSLRRESYEQYF.

As for this clone: Distinct nucleotide sequences in the sample also encode this CDR3. The J gene is TRBJ2-1, the V gene TRBV15; 8 bases are a match to TRBD2. Germline lookup yields CDR1 LNHNV and CDR2 YYDKDF (reference sequence). V was pared by 1 base and J by 4 bases, with 3 bases of the junction left unmatched. The CDR3 is 15 residues long. In nucleotides, the CDR3 is TGTGCCACCAGCAGAGGGAGCGGGAGTTACAATGAGCAGTTCTTC. Its translation: CATSRGSGSYNEQFF.

The chain uses TRBV2 and TRBJ2-5, with TRBD1 matching 7 bases. Germline V gene lookup returns CDR1 SNHLY and CDR2 FYNNEI. The V segment lost 3 bases and the J segment 7 bases; nucleotides outside the gene matches: 5. The CDR3 spans 13 residues. In nucleotides, the CDR3 is TGTGCCAGCAGTGAGGACAGGTTTGCGACCCAGTACTTC. It yields the protein CASSEDRFATQYF.

The chain uses TRBV28 and TRBJ2-7, with TRBD1 matching 7 bases. The germline gives CDR1 MDHEN, CDR2 SYDVKM. The CDR3 length is 13 residues. After removal of 5 bases from V and 5 bases from J, the junction contained 6 bases not matched to a gene. The CDR3 region is CASSPGQSHEQYF. In DNA, the CDR3 is TGTGCCAGCAGTCCGGGACAGTCCCACGAGCAGTACTTC.

The CDR3 protein is CASSFKPGTSGSKYEQYF. CDR3 nucleotide sequence: TGCGCCAGCAGCTTTAAACCCGGGACTAGCGGGAGTAAGTACGAGCAGTACTTC. The rearrangement joins TRBV5-1 to TRBJ2-7, with TRBD2 identical over 14 bases. The CDR3 has 18 amino acids. Germline CDR1 reads SGHRS; CDR2 reads YFSETQ. V dropped 2 bases and J dropped 4; count of bases not matched to a gene: 11.

On this clone: A read error may produce the germline difference seen at one junction end. Other DNA sequences in this sample translate to the same CDR3. The V gene is TRBV5-1, the J gene TRBJ2-5; maybe TRBD1 (8 bases). The CDR3 loop spans 14 amino acids. CDR1 and CDR2 (germline): SGHRS, YFSETQ. Written as DNA, the CDR3 is TGTGCCAGCAGCTTGGGACAGGAGCGGGGGACCCAGTACTTC. This sequence encodes CASSLGQERGTQYF.

This chain connects TRBV28 to TRBJ1-1; tentatively, D is TRBD1 (5 bases). Trimming pared 10 bases from V and 4 bases from J, leaving 16 bases between. Germline values: CDR1 MDHEN, CDR2 SYDVKM. The CDR3 extends over 13 amino acids. The CDR3 loop is CAILTPGGTEAFF. CDR3 sequence (DNA): TGTGCCATCTTGACACCGGGGGGCACTGAAGCTTTCTTT.